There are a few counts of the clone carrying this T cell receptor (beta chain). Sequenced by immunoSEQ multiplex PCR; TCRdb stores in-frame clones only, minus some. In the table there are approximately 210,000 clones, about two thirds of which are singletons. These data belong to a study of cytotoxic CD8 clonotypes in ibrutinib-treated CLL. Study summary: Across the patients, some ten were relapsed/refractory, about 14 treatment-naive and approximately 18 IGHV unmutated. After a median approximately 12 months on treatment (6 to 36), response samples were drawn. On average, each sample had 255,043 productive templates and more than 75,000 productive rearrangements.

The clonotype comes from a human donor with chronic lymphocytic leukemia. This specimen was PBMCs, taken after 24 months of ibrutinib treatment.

In nucleotides, the CDR3 is TGTGCCAGCAGCTGGCCGGAGACAGGGTCTGACACCTTC. Encoded protein: CASSWPETGSDTF. The J gene is TRBJ1-2, the V gene TRBV7-2, with 7 bases identical to TRBD1. The length of the CDR3 is 13 residues. V trimming: 4 bases; J trimming: 12 bases; junction bases outside the gene matches: 11. Germline CDR1 reads SGHTA; CDR2 reads FQGNSA.